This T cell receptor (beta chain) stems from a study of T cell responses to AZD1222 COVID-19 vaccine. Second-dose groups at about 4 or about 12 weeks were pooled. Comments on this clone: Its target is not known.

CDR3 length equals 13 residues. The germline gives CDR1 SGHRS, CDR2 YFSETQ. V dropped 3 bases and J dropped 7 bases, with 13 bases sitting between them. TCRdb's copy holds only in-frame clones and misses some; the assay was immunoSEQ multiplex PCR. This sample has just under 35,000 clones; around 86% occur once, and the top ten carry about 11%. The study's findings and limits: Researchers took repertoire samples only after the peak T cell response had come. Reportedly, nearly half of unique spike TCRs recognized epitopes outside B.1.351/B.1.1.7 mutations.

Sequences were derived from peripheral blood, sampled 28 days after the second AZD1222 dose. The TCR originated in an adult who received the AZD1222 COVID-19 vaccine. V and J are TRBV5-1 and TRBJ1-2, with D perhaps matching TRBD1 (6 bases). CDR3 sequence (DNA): TGCGCCAGCAGCTCACAGGGCCAGGGTGGCTACACCTTC. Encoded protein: CASSSQGQGGYTF. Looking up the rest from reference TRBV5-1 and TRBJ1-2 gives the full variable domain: KAGVTQTPRYLIKTRGQQVTLSCSPISGHRSVSWYQQTPGQGLQFLFEYFSETQRNKGNFPGRFSGRQFSNSRSEMNVSTLELGDSALYLCASSSQGQGGYTFGSGTRLTVV.